This T cell receptor (beta chain) was observed in a study of cytomegalovirus exposure and HLA in healthy donors (dated by TCRdb to about 2017). Background for the entire study: According to a later analysis, the 110 or so validation repertoires were produced on the same platform as the 700 or so repertoires of the first cohort. The aim of the study was to test whether cataloging public T cell receptors could identify signatures of past pathogen exposure. A separate validation cohort of 100 to 150 different subjects was used in addition to the roughly 620-subject first cohort. To predict cytomegalovirus infection status, the study combined high-throughput TCR immunosequencing, statistical association of individual TCRs with disease status, and machine learning.

The library relied on the immunoSEQ multiplex PCR assay. Turning to the authors' computational methods: A statistical classification framework was built to diagnose cytomegalovirus status from the catalog of TCR beta chain sequences. The table was pulled from immuneACCESS by TCRdb, which kept in-frame rearrangements only. Such tables lose some clones; where checked, under half of the loss comes from unresolved V genes, and the rest has no known cause. V and J calls and clone size are as listed in that table; D and trimming were resolved from the DNA. This sample gives about 44,000 clones in total; roughly 93% of them show up just once. The biggest ten clones account for approximately 2% of the sample. To note about this clone: Its antigen target is currently unknown. No base quality information exists; no much larger clone differs at one position.

The junction shows trimming of 3 bases on V and 2 bases on J, plus 7 bases between the germline ends. The CDR3 sequence holds 14 residues, the cysteine and phenylalanine included. Only the CDR3 DNA stays, 42 bases, in frame from base 1. From a lookup of the germline V gene (reference sequence), CDR1 and CDR2 are MNHEY and SMNVEV. Summary of the overall study and its limitations: All 120 or so repertoires were used to score co-occurrence in the validation cohort in a later analysis, because that analysis had no HLA typing for the cohort. A total of 164 TCR beta chains were listed by the study as associated with cytomegalovirus. The classifier was reported to diagnose cytomegalovirus status with high specificity and sensitivity in both the original and validation cohorts. A few of the identified cytomegalovirus-associated TCR beta chains were confirmed in vitro to be specific for cytomegalovirus antigens. It was suggested by the authors that the approach could potentially be generalized to other disease states and immunological phenotypes. Subsequent analysis determined that TCRs grouped into clusters in the first cohort also showed a tendency toward co-occurrence across the roughly 120 validation repertoires, and approximately 94% of cluster scores exceeded 0. Most TCR sequences were seen in very few donors, while some public TCRs were found in many individuals.

The donors belonged to the validation cohort of over a hundred subjects, which was separate from the roughly 670-subject first cohort. The sample taken for sequencing was PBMCs. Rearrangement joined TRBV27 to TRBJ1-4; no D segment can be confidently identified. This receptor was obtained from a woman between 18 and 30 years old in good health and CMV-seronegative. The DNA sequence is as follows: TGTGCCAGCAGTTTGAGGCGGACTAATGAAAAACTGTTTTTT. This is translated as CASSLRRTNEKLFF.